This T cell receptor beta chain was captured by sequencing in a study of control samples from healthy donors and cancer patients. This table comes from immunoSEQ multiplex PCR, and its TCRdb copy is limited to in-frame clones, with some not included. The data contain about 92,000 clones, around 80% of them seen just once; the ten biggest clones take up roughly 9.8%. The CDR3 totals 14 residues. V lost 3 bases, J lost 7 bases, and 12 bases lay in between. Germline V gene sequence: CDR1 ENHRY, CDR2 SYGVKD. The specimen was blood. This TCR derives from a woman aged 60-70 years in good health. This chain links TRBV10-3 with TRBJ1-4; D gene ambiguous. Here the CDR3 DNA reads TGTGCCATCAGTGACGGAGGCCTGAGTGAAAAACTGTTTTTT. It yields the protein CAISDGGLSEKLFF.